The 16 T cell receptor beta chains listed next were all sequenced from one sample in a study of technical replicates of blood from a few donors. Clones were read by immunoSEQ multiplex PCR, and TCRdb kept only the in-frame ones, dropping some. The profile shows 65,000 to 90,000 clones, around 92% of them singletons. The sequencing sample was made of T cells isolated from PBMCs. The receptors shown here come from a human donor in good health.

This clone has a single count. The chain has TRBV27 and TRBJ2-3, with D possibly matching TRBD2 (5 bases). CDR1 and CDR2 from the germline V gene are MNHEY and SMNVEV (reference sequence). CDR3 length equals 17 residues. V lost 1 base and J 2 bases, leaving 16 bases between the germline ends. The CDR3 region has the DNA TGTGCCAGCAGTTTATGGGCTAGCAGTTCTCCCACAGATACGCAGTATTTT. This codes for CASSLWASSSPTDTQYF.

The gene calls are TRBV2 and TRBJ2-5, with 8 bases matching TRBD1. The CDR3 has 15 amino acids. From germline, CDR1 is SNHLY and CDR2 FYNNEI. Losses at the gene ends were 6 bases for V and 5 bases for J; bases not matched to a gene: 11. CDR3 DNA: TGTGCCAGCAGCGAACAGGGGGGAGAGACGGAGACCCAGTACTTC. Encoded protein: CASSEQGGETETQYF.

CDR3 amino acids: CASSTQPMGRENTGELFF. DNA for the CDR3: TGTGCCAGCAGTACCCAGCCCATGGGGCGCGAGAACACCGGGGAGCTGTTTTTT. V usage is TRBV28 and J usage is TRBJ2-2; D possibly corresponds to TRBD1 (5 bases). The germline V and J ends were trimmed by 5 bases and 1 base, with 20 bases remaining between them. This CDR3 contains 18 residues. CDR1 is MDHEN, CDR2 SYDVKM, per germline.

The chain employs TRBV5-1 and TRBJ1-2; unclear D gene. Trimming left V 0 bases short and J 8 bases short, with 11 bases between. The V gene's germline CDR1 is SGHRS and CDR2 YFSETQ. The CDR3 contains 13 residues. CDR3 DNA sequence: TGCGCCAGCAGCTTGGGGCCCCACGGGGGCTACACCTTC. Its translation is CASSLGPHGGYTF.

V usage is TRBV7-3 and J usage is TRBJ2-2; 8 bases are a match to TRBD1. The CDR3 runs to 15 residues. V was clipped by 4 bases and J by 4 bases; unmatched bases: 5. CDR1 is SGHTA, CDR2 FQGTGA, per germline. CDR3 in DNA: TGTGCCAGCAGCTCGACAGGGGTTTCCACCGGGGAGCTGTTTTTT. This translates into CASSSTGVSTGELFF.

The chain links TRBV19 to TRBJ1-2, with 8 bases aligning to TRBD1. V lost 5 bases and J lost 4; bases outside the gene matches: 6. The CDR3 is 14 amino acids. The V gene's germline CDR1 is LNHDA and CDR2 SQIVND (reference sequence). For the CDR3, the DNA is TGTGCCAGTAGTCCCGGGACAGGCTTCTATGGCTACACCTTC. Translation gives CASSPGTGFYGYTF.

The gene calls are TRBV4-1 and TRBJ1-5; TRBD1 might be the D (5 bases). The CDR3 loop spans 16 amino acids. CDR1 is MGHRA, CDR2 YSYEKL, per germline. V lost 0 bases, J lost 8 bases, and 17 bases lay in between. CDR3 sequence reads: CASSQDPEGAYKPQHF. Written as DNA, the CDR3 is TGCGCCAGCAGCCAAGATCCGGAAGGGGCCTATAAGCCCCAGCATTTT.

The chain joins TRBV5-5 to TRBJ1-5; D gene ambiguous. CDR1 is SGHKS and CDR2 is YYEKEE in the germline V gene (reference sequence). This CDR3 is 16 amino acids long. V lost 2 bases and J 6 bases, leaving 18 bases between the germline ends. This CDR3 is CASSLIGGNAIQPQHF. CDR3 coding DNA: TGTGCCAGCAGCTTAATAGGCGGGAATGCCATTCAGCCCCAGCATTTT.

J is TRBJ1-2 and V is TRBV10-3; a weak D match, TRBD1 (6 bases). This CDR3 is built from 11 residues. Germline values: CDR1 ENHRY, CDR2 SYGVKD. Trimming shortened V by 8 bases and J by 8 bases, and 12 bases separated the two germline ends. CDR3: CAIGGGGGYTF. CDR3 coding DNA: TGTGCCATCGGAGGGGGGGGCGGCTACACCTTC.

A single count supports this clone. The gene calls are TRBV27 and TRBJ2-5, with 10 bases that match TRBD2. V was clipped by 0 bases and J by 4 bases; unmatched bases: 8. The V gene's germline CDR1 is MNHEY and CDR2 SMNVEV (reference sequence). This CDR3 comprises 17 residues. The CDR3: CASSLSLVAGGGETQYF. CDR3 DNA sequence: TGTGCCAGCAGTTTATCGTTGGTAGCGGGGGGTGGAGAGACCCAGTACTTC.

As regards this clone: Mismatch with germline at one junction end may stem from a read error. The chain employs TRBV7-7 and TRBJ1-5, with 7 bases matching TRBD1. The CDR3 length is 17 residues. Per the germline V gene, CDR1 is SSHAT and CDR2 is FNYEAQ (reference sequence). The DNA of the CDR3 is TGTGCTAGCAGGTATCTCGGAGGAGGGACAGCAAATCAGCCCCAGCATTTT. Encoded protein: CASRYLGGGTANQPQHF.

The chain couples TRBV5-6 to TRBJ1-6; D unresolved. CDR3 length: 12 residues. V lost 4 bases and J 10 bases, leaving 9 bases between the germline ends. Germline loops: CDR1 SGHDT, CDR2 YYEEEE. In DNA form, the CDR3 reads TGTGCCAGCAGCGACGAGAGGTCACCCCTCCACTTT. Protein: CASSDERSPLHF. Drawing the rest from reference TRBV5-6 and TRBJ1-6, the complete variable domain is DAGVTQSPTHLIKTRGQQVTLRCSPKSGHDTVSWYQQALGQGPQFIFQYYEEEERQRGNFPDRFSGHQFPNYSSELNVNALLLGDSALYLCASSDERSPLHFGNGTRLTVT.

V gene TRBV4-2 combines with J gene TRBJ1-3; no clear D gene. Germline V gene data show CDR1 as LGHNA and CDR2 as YNFKEQ. V lost 0 bases and J lost 0, with 12 bases in between. The CDR3 runs to 17 residues. CDR3 bases: TGTGCCAGCAGCCAAGATTGGGTGGGCATCTCTGGAAACACCATATATTTT. It specifies CASSQDWVGISGNTIYF.

V gene TRBV28 combines with J gene TRBJ1-5; D remains unclear. Germline values: CDR1 MDHEN, CDR2 SYDVKM. This CDR3 spans 13 amino acids. V dropped 6 bases and J dropped 4 bases, with 10 bases sitting between them. The chain's CDR3 is CASRPGSNQPQHF. The CDR3 bases are TGTGCCAGCAGGCCGGGATCGAATCAGCCCCAGCATTTT.

The chain employs TRBV5-1 and TRBJ2-3; the match to TRBD1 covers 9 bases. The CDR3 has 17 residues. The germline V gene has CDR1 SGHRS and CDR2 YFSETQ. J was trimmed by 6 bases and V by 0 bases; bases with no gene match: 11. The CDR3 is CASSLAPTGGGTDTQYF. CDR3 bases: TGCGCCAGCAGCTTGGCTCCTACAGGGGGCGGAACGGATACGCAGTATTTT.

V is TRBV5-5 and J is TRBJ2-1, with 11 bases identical to TRBD2. Losses at the gene ends were 2 bases for V and 6 bases for J; bases not matched to a gene: 4. In germline, CDR1 is SGHKS, CDR2 YYEKEE (reference sequence). The CDR3 spans 15 residues. CDR3 in DNA: TGTGCCAGCAGCTTCGTAGCGGGGGGGATCAATGAGCAGTTCTTC. This gives the protein CASSFVAGGINEQFF.